The TCR beta chain described here comes from a study of metastatic and nonmetastatic thyroid tumors. TCRdb reprocessed the PCR reads via MiXCR. Of roughly 34,000 clones listed, under 25% were seen once; the top ten hold 3% to 3.5%. Each patient went into thyroid surgery without having received any treatment. Germline values: CDR1 DFQATT, CDR2 SNEGSKA (reference sequence). The CDR3 length is 12 residues. The V gene end was trimmed by 6 bases and the J gene end by 8 bases; junction bases not matched to a gene: 5. J is TRBJ2-1 and V is TRBV20-1; 9 bases fit TRBD1. The sequence was obtained from a male donor with papillary thyroid cancer or a benign thyroid nodule (not recorded which). Some clones in this sample may be carry-over from other donors' samples. Source material: tumor tissue. CDR3 in DNA: TGCAGTGCGGACAGGGGAGGCGATGAGCAGTTCTTC. Protein sequence: CSADRGGDEQFF.